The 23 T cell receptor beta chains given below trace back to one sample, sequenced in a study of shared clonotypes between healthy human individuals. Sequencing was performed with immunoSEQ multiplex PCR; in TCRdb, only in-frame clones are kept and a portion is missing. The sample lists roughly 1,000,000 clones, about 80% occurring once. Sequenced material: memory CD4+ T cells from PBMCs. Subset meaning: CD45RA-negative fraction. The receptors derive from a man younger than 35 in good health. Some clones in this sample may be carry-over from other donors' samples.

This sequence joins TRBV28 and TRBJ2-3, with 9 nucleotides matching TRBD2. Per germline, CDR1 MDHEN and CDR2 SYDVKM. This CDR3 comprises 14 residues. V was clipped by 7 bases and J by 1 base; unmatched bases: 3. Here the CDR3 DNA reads TGTGCCAGCAAAGGCGGGGGGGGCACAGATACGCAGTATTTT. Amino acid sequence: CASKGGGGTDTQYF.

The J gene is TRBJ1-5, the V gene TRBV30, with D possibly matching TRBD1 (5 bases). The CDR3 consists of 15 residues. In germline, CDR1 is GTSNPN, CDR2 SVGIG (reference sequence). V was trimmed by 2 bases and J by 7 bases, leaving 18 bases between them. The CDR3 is CAWSTPFRVRQPQHF. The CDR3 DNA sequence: TGTGCCTGGAGTACTCCCTTCAGGGTTCGACAGCCCCAGCATTTT.

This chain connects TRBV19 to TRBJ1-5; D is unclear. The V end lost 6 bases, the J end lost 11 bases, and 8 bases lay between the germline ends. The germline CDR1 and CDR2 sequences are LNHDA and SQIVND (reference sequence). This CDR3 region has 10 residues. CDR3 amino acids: CASSGRTQHF. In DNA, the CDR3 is TGTGCCAGTAGCGGGAGGACCCAGCATTTT.

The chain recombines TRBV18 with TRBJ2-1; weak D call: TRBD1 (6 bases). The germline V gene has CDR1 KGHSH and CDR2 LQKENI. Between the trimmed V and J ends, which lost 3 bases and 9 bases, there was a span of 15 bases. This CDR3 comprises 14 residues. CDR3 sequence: CASSPRTEQGEQFF. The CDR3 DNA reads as TGTGCCAGCTCACCGCGGACAGAGCAGGGTGAGCAGTTCTTC. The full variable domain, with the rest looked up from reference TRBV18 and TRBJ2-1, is NAGVMQNPRHLVRRRGQEARLRCSPMKGHSHVYWYRQLPEEGLKFMVYLQKENIIDESGMPKERFSAEFPKEGPSILRIQQVVRGDSAAYFCASSPRTEQGEQFFGPGTRLTVL.

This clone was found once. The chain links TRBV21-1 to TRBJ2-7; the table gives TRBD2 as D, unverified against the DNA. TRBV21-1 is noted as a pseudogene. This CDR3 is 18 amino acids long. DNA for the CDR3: TGTGCCAGCAGCAAAGGCGTCCAAGATGGGACTAGGGTCTACGAGCAGTACTTC. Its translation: CASSKGVQDGTRVYEQYF.

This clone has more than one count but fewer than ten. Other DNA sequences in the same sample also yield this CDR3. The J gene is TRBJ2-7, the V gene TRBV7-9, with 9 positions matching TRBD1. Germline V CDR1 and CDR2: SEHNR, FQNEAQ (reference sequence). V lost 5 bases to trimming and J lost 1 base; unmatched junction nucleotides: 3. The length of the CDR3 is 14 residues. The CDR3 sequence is CASSPGTGSYEQYF. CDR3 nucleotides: TGTGCCAGCAGCCCCGGGACAGGGTCCTACGAGCAGTACTTC.

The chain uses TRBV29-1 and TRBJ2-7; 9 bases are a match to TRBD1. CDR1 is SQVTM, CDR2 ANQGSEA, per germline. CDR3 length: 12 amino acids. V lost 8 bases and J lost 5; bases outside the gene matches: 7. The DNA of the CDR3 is TGCAGCACAAGGAGACAGGGGGACGAGCAGTACTTC. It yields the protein CSTRRQGDEQYF.

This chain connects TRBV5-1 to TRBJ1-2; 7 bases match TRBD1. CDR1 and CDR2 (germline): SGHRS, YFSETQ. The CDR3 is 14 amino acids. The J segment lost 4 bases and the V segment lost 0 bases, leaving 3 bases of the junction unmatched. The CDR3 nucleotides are TGCGCCAGCAGCTTGGACAGGGGCCCCTATGGCTACACCTTC. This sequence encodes CASSLDRGPYGYTF. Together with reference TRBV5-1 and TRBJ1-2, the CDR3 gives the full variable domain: KAGVTQTPRYLIKTRGQQVTLSCSPISGHRSVSWYQQTPGQGLQFLFEYFSETQRNKGNFPGRFSGRQFSNSRSEMNVSTLELGDSALYLCASSLDRGPYGYTFGSGTRLTVV.

CDR3 residues: CASSPRTSGRAHEQFF. In nucleotides, the CDR3 is TGTGCCAGCAGCCCCCGGACTAGCGGGAGGGCCCATGAGCAGTTCTTC. The V call is TRBV7-2, the J call TRBJ2-1; 15 nucleotides align to TRBD2. Germline CDR1 is SGHTA and CDR2 is FQGNSA. V trimming: 5 bases; J trimming: 8 bases; junction bases outside the gene matches: 7. This CDR3 has 16 residues. Using reference TRBV7-2 and TRBJ2-1 for the parts outside the CDR3, the full variable domain is GAGVSQSPSNKVTEKGKDVELRCDPISGHTALYWYRQSLGQGLEFLIYFQGNSAPDKSGLPSDRFSAERTGGSVSTLTIQRTQQEDSAVYLCASSPRTSGRAHEQFFGPGTRLTVL.

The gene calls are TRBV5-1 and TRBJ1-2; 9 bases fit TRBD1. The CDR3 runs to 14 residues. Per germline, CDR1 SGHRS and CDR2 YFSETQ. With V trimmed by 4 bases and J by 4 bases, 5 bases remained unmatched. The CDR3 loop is CASSPGQGFYGYTF. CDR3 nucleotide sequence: TGCGCCAGCAGCCCTGGACAGGGGTTCTATGGCTACACCTTC.

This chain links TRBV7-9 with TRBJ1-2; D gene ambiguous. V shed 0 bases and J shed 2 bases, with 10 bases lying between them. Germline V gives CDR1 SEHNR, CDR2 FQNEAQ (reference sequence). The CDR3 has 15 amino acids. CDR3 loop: CASSLALGKNYGYTF. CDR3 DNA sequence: TGTGCCAGCAGCTTAGCGCTCGGCAAGAACTATGGCTACACCTTC.

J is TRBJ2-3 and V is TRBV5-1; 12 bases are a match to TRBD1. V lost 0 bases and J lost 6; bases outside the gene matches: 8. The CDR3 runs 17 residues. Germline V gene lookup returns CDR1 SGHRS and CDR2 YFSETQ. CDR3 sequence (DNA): TGCGCCAGCAGCTTGGCCCTGGGGACAGGGGGCGCTGATACGCAGTATTTT. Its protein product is CASSLALGTGGADTQYF.

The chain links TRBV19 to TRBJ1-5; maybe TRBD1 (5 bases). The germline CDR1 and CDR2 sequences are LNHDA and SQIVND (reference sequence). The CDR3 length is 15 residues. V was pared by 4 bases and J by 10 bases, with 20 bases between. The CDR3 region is CASSTARAPFAPQHF. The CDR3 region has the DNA TGTGCCAGTAGTACGGCCAGGGCCCCATTCGCCCCCCAGCATTTT.

The CDR3 DNA follows: TGCGCCAGCAGCGGCATGGCGGGGTCCGGCAATCAGCCCCAGCATTTT. The encoded protein is CASSGMAGSGNQPQHF. This chain uses TRBV4-1 with TRBJ1-5, with D unclear. This CDR3 has 16 residues. With 5 bases removed from V and 2 bases from J, the gap between germline ends came to 16 bases. CDR1 MGHRA and CDR2 YSYEKL come from the germline V gene.

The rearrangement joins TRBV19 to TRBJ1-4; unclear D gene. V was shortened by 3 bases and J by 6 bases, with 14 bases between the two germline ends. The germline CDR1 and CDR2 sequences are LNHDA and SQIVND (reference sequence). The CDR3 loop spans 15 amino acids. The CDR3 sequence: CASSIQRPEYEKLFF. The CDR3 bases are TGTGCCAGTAGTATCCAACGGCCGGAATATGAAAAACTGTTTTTT.

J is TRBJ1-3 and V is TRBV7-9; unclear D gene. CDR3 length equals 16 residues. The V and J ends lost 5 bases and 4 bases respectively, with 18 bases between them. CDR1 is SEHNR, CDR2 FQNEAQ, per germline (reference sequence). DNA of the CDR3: TGTGCCAGCAGCCAATTAACGGGCCCCGAGGGAAACACCATATATTTT. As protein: CASSQLTGPEGNTIYF.

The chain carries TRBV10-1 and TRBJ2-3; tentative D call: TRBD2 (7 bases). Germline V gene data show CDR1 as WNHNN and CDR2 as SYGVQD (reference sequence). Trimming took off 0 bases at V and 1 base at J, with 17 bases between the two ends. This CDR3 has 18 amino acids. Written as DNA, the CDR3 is TGCGCCAGCAGTGAGTCGGGAGAGCGGGACACCCGCACAGATACGCAGTATTTT. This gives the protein CASSESGERDTRTDTQYF.

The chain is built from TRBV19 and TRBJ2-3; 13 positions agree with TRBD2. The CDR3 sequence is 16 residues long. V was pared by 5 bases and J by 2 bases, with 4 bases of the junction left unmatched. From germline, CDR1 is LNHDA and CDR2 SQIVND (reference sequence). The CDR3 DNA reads TGTGCCAGTAGTTCGGGACTAGCGGGACCCACAGATACGCAGTATTTT. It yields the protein CASSSGLAGPTDTQYF.

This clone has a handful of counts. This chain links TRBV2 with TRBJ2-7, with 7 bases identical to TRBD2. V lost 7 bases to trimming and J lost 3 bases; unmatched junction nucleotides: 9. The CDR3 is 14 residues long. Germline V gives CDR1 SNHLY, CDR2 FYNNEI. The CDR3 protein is CASTPAGIFYEQYF. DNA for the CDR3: TGTGCCAGCACCCCAGCGGGAATATTCTACGAGCAGTACTTC.

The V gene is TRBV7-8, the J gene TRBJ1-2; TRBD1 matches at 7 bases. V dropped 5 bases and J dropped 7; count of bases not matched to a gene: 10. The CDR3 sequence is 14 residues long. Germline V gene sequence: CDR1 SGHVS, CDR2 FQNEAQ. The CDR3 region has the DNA TGTGCCAGCAGCCCGAGAGGAGGGGGCTTTGGCTACACCTTC. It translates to CASSPRGGGFGYTF.

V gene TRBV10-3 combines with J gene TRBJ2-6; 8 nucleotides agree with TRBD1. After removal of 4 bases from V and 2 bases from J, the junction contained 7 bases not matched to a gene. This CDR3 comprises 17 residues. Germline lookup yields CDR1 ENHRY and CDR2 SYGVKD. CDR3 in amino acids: CAISAGQGVPGANVLTF. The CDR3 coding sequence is TGTGCCATCAGTGCAGGACAGGGAGTCCCTGGGGCCAACGTCCTGACTTTC.

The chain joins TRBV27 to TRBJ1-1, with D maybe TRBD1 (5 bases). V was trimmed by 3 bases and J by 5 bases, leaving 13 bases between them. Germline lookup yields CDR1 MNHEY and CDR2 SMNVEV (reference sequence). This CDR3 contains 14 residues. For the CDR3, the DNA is TGTGCCAGCAGTTTCCAGGGACGTGGAACTGAAGCTTTCTTT. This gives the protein CASSFQGRGTEAFF.

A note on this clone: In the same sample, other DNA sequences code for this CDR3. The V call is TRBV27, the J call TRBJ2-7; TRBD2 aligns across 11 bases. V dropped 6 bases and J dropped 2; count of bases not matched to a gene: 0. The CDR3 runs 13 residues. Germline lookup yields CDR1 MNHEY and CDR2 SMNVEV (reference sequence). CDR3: CASRTSGTYEQYF. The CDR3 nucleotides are TGTGCCAGCAGGACTAGCGGGACCTACGAGCAGTACTTC.